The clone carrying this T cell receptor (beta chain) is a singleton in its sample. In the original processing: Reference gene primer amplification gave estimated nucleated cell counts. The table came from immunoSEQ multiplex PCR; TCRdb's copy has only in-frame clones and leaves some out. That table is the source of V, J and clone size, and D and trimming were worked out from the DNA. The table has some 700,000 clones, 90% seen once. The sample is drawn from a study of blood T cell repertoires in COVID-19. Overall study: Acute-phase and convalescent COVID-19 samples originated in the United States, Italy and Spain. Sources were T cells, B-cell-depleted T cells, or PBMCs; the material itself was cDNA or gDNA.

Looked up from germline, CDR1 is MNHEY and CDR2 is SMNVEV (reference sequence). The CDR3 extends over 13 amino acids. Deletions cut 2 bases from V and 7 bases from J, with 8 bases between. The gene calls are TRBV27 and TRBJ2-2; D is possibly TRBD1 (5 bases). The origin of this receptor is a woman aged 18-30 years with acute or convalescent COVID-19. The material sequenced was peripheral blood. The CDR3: CASSLGAVGELFF. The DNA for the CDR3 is TGTGCCAGCAGTTTAGGGGCCGTCGGGGAGCTGTTTTTT.